A selection of T cell receptor beta chains follows, all from one sample in a study of shared clonotypes between healthy human individuals. The data were produced by immunoSEQ multiplex PCR, yet TCRdb's version contains in-frame clones alone and is incomplete. The table records some 1 million clones, around 76% of them present only once. The source material was memory CD4+ T cells sorted from blood. All receptors come from a young man in good health. The CDR3 runs from the conserved cysteine through the conserved F or W. The D gene is left open where the match is weak. Clone size is given for some rows only: seen once, a few or many times, or a class if the clone is expanded.

clone_size | d_call | j_call | v_call | cdr3_nt | cdr3_aa
. | . | TRBJ2-7 | TRBV19 | TGTGCCAGTAGTATAGATGGACTTACCTACGAGCAGTACTTC | CASSIDGLTYEQYF
. | . | TRBJ1-6 | TRBV6-5 | TGTGCCAGCAGTTACTCGACAAACGGAAATTCACCCCTCCACTTT | CASSYSTNGNSPLHF
. | TRBD2 | TRBJ2-7 | TRBV9 | TGTGCCAAGATTTGGGGCGGGAGGTACGAGCAGTACTTC | CAKIWGGRYEQYF
few | . | TRBJ1-6 | TRBV7-9 | TGTGCCAGTTCCAGTCGGAATTCACCCCTCCACTTT | CASSSRNSPLHF
. | . | TRBJ2-3 | TRBV6-5 | TGTGCCAGCAGTAGTAAGGCAGATACGCAGTATTTT | CASSSKADTQYF
once | TRBD2 | TRBJ2-1 | TRBV5-6 | TGTGCCAGCATCCGGCGGGGACTAGTGGTAAATGAGCAGTTCTTC | CASIRRGLVVNEQFF
once | . | TRBJ2-3 | TRBV25-1 | TGTGCCAGCAGTGAGCTGGGGGGCACAGATACGCAGTATTTT | CASSELGGTDTQYF
. | . | TRBJ1-1 | TRBV7-9 | TGTGCCAGCAGCTTAGAGGGGATCACTGAAGCTTTCTTT | CASSLEGITEAFF
. | . | TRBJ1-6 | TRBV6-5 | TGTGCCAGCAGTTACAACGGACCCGATAATTCACCCCTCCACTTT | CASSYNGPDNSPLHF
many | . | TRBJ2-7 | TRBV5-4 | TGTGCCAGCAGCTTGGGACAATCCTACGAGCAGTACTTC | CASSLGQSYEQYF
few | . | TRBJ2-7 | TRBV5-1 | TGCGCCAGCAGCTTGGGACAGGTTTCCTACGAGCAGTACTTC | CASSLGQVSYEQYF
few | TRBD1 | TRBJ2-5 | TRBV5-1 | TGCGCCAGCAGCCTATACCGGGACAGGGTTCACTTC | CASSLYRDRVHF
. | TRBD1 | TRBJ1-2 | TRBV5-1 | TGCGCCAGCAGCTCCAAGGGGGCGCATGGCTACACCTTC | CASSSKGAHGYTF
. | . | TRBJ2-7 | TRBV11-2 | TGTGCCAGCAGCACAGCGTGGACCTCGCGCGAGCAGTACTTC | CASSTAWTSREQYF
. | . | TRBJ2-6 | TRBV5-1 | TGCGCCAGCAGCTTAAACCCGGTGGGGTCTGGGGCCAACGTCCTGACTTTC | CASSLNPVGSGANVLTF
. | . | TRBJ2-7 | TRBV27 | TGTGCCAGCAGTTATCGGCAGGGTAGATCCTACGAGCAGTACTTC | CASSYRQGRSYEQYF
. | . | TRBJ1-6 | TRBV2 | TGTGCCAGCAGTGTAAGGGGTTTGGCCCTCCACTTT | CASSVRGLALHF
. | . | TRBJ1-1 | TRBV5-1 | TGCGCCAGCAGCGTACAGGGAGGGAACACTGAAGCTTTCTTT | CASSVQGGNTEAFF
few | . | TRBJ2-7 | TRBV4-2 | TGTGCCAGCAGCCCAGGGGGGACCTCCTACGAGCAGTACTTC | CASSPGGTSYEQYF
few | . | TRBJ2-7 | TRBV23-1 | TGCGCCAGCAGTCAATCGCCAGGCTGCGAGCAGTACTTC | CASSQSPGCEQYF
. | . | TRBJ1-5 | TRBV28 | TGTGCCAGCCACGAAGGTGCCAATCAGCCCCAGCATTTT | CASHEGANQPQHF
few | TRBD1 | TRBJ2-2 | TRBV11-3 | TGTGCCAGCAGCCCAGGCCAGGGGGCGTCTGGGGAGCTGTTTTTT | CASSPGQGASGELFF
. | . | TRBJ1-3 | TRBV6-6 | TGTGCCAGCAGTTACGTGGACTCCGGAAACACCATATATTTT | CASSYVDSGNTIYF
. | . | TRBJ1-1 | TRBV29-1 | TGCAGCGTTGAAGTCAGTCGGGACACTGAAGCTTTCTTT | CSVEVSRDTEAFF
few | TRBD1 | TRBJ1-6 | TRBV14 | TGTGCCAGCAGCCAAGGAGGGGGCGGGAATTCACCCCTCCACTTT | CASSQGGGGNSPLHF
. | . | TRBJ2-3 | TRBV5-4 | TGTGCCAGCAGCTTAGGGGGGAGGAGCACAGATACGCAGTATTTT | CASSLGGRSTDTQYF
few | . | TRBJ1-1 | TRBV10-3 | TGTGCCATCAGTGTCGGTCCGGGCAACACTGAAGCTTTCTTT | CAISVGPGNTEAFF
once | TRBD2 | TRBJ2-1 | TRBV29-1 | TGCAGCGTTTATTCTAGCGGCTCCTACAATGAGCAGTTCTTC | CSVYSSGSYNEQFF
. | TRBD1 | TRBJ1-1 | TRBV11-2 | TGTGCCAGCAGCAGTCAACAGGGGTTTTTGAACACTGAAGCTTTCTTT | CASSSQQGFLNTEAFF
. | TRBD1 | TRBJ1-2 | TRBV30 | TGTGCCTGGAGCCCAGGGGGACTCTATGGCTACACCTTC | CAWSPGGLYGYTF
. | . | TRBJ2-2 | TRBV6-1 | TGTGCCAGCAGTGAACCCCGCGGGACGAACACCGGGGAGCTGTTTTTT | CASSEPRGTNTGELFF
once | . | TRBJ1-2 | TRBV4-1 | TGCGCCAGCAGCCAAGTTCCTGGGGAGAACTATGGCTACACCTTC | CASSQVPGENYGYTF
. | . | TRBJ1-1 | TRBV29-1 | TGCAGCGTTGAAGATCAAGCAGGGGTAACCGAAGCTTTCTTT | CSVEDQAGVTEAFF
. | TRBD2 | TRBJ2-3 | TRBV4-3 | TGCGCCAGTAGAACTAGCGGGTCCCCTAGCACAGATACGCAGTATTTT | CASRTSGSPSTDTQYF
. | TRBD2 | TRBJ2-7 | TRBV14 | TGTGCCAGCAGCCTGTCCGGGACTACCTACGAGCAGTACTTC | CASSLSGTTYEQYF
. | . | TRBJ1-3 | TRBV7-2 | TGTGCCAGCAGCTTAGGCGCGGGGCTCGGAAACACCATATATTTT | CASSLGAGLGNTIYF
. | . | TRBJ2-7 | TRBV28 | TGTGCCAGCATCCTTGCAGGGGACGGATACGAGCAGTACTTC | CASILAGDGYEQYF
. | . | TRBJ2-7 | TRBV28 | TGTGCCAGCAGTTTATCAGGAGTATTCTACGAGCAGTACTTC | CASSLSGVFYEQYF
. | . | TRBJ2-5 | TRBV6-1 | TGTGCCAGCAGCGCCGCGGGGGCAGGGCAAGAGACCCAGTACTTC | CASSAAGAGQETQYF
. | TRBD1 | TRBJ2-7 | TRBV4-1 | TGCGCCAGCAGCCAAGGGGGACAGGGGGGTTACGAGCAGTACTTC | CASSQGGQGGYEQYF
. | . | TRBJ2-7 | TRBV6-6 | TGTGCCAGCCTCGCTCCATTAACCTACGAGCAGTACTTC | CASLAPLTYEQYF
. | . | TRBJ1-5 | TRBV19 | TGTGCCAGTAGTATGAGGGCCGCCTATAATCAGCCCCAGCATTTT | CASSMRAAYNQPQHF
. | TRBD1 | TRBJ2-7 | TRBV28 | TGTGCCAGCAGCGACAGGGTGGGGCAGTACTTC | CASSDRVGQYF
. | TRBD1 | TRBJ1-2 | TRBV28 | TGTGCCAGCAGTTTCTACCATTCGGGACAGGGGGCTGATGGCTACACCTTC | CASSFYHSGQGADGYTF
. | . | TRBJ2-3 | TRBV7-9 | TGTGCCAGCAGCATGCAAGAGGCTGGGGCGCAGTATTTT | CASSMQEAGAQYF
. | TRBD1 | TRBJ2-3 | TRBV6-6 | TGTGCCAGCAGATCCACAGGGGGCGGCACAGATACGCAGTATTTT | CASRSTGGGTDTQYF
. | . | TRBJ2-7 | TRBV5-1 | TGCGCCAGCAGCTTGGATGGGGGCTCTGGCTACGAGCAGTACTTC | CASSLDGGSGYEQYF
. | . | TRBJ1-2 | TRBV2 | TGTGCCAGCAGTCCACAGGGATGGGGTAGTGGCTACACCTTC | CASSPQGWGSGYTF
. | . | TRBJ2-1 | TRBV19 | TGTGCCAGTAGTATAGATTCGGGACCCCCCTACAATGAGCAGTTCTTC | CASSIDSGPPYNEQFF
. | TRBD2 | TRBJ2-1 | TRBV4-3 | TGCGCCAGCAGCCAACTCACTAGCGGAAATGAGCAGTTCTTC | CASSQLTSGNEQFF
. | . | TRBJ2-7 | TRBV5-1 | TGCGCCAGCAGCTTGCTCCCCAATCCCTGGGGAGCCTCTCCCTACGAGCAGTACTTC | CASSLLPNPWGASPYEQYF